The clone carrying this T cell receptor beta chain was found once. No antigen is known for it. TCRdb's copy holds only in-frame clones and misses some; the assay was immunoSEQ multiplex PCR. Of about 110,000 clones listed, more than 70% are singletons. The data are from a study of PD-1 blockade in classical Hodgkin lymphoma. Regarding time point: cycle 4 day 1 (C4D1), after five to seven weeks of nivolumab. In every patient, relapse followed autologous stem cell transplantation, while exposure to brentuximab vedotin differed. The CDR3 spans 16 residues. Germline V gene data show CDR1 as MDHEN and CDR2 as SYDVKM. V shed 5 bases and J 6 bases; nucleotides not matched to a gene: 9. The study's findings and limits: The study found complete responders had baseline diversity similar to newly diagnosed patients. Newly diagnosed patients were said to have less baseline TCR diversity than healthy donors did.

The chain carries TRBV28 and TRBJ1-5; 11 bases align to TRBD1. The sample consisted of peripheral blood mononuclear cells (PBMCs), taken before the fourth cycle of nivolumab. This clonotype originated in a human donor with classical Hodgkin lymphoma. The CDR3 DNA is TGTGCCAGCAGTCCTATCGGACAGGGGGCGTTTCAGCCCCAGCATTTT. It translates to CASSPIGQGAFQPQHF.